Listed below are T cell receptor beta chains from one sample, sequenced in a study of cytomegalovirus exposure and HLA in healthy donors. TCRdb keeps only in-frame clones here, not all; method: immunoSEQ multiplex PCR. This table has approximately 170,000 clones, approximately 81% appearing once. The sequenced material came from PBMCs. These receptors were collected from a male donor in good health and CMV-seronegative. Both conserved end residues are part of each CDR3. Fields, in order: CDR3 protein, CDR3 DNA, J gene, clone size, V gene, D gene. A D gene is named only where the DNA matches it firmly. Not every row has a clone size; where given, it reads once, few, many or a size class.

CDR3 protein: CSVRIDRQASYEQYF; CDR3 DNA: TGCAGCGTAAGGATAGATAGACAGGCCTCCTACGAGCAGTACTTC; J gene: TRBJ2-7; clone size: once; V gene: TRBV29-1; D gene: NA
CDR3 protein: CASSEFQGASQYF; CDR3 DNA: TGTGCCAGCAGTGAATTTCAGGGGGCCTCGCAGTACTTC; J gene: TRBJ2-5; clone size: once; V gene: TRBV25-1; D gene: TRBD1
CDR3 protein: CASSKLAPDYEQYF; CDR3 DNA: TGTGCCAGCAGCAAACTAGCACCCGACTACGAGCAGTACTTC; J gene: TRBJ2-7; clone size: NA; V gene: TRBV14; D gene: NA
CDR3 protein: CASSLTRGPFYEQYF; CDR3 DNA: TGTGCCAGCAGCCTAACTCGCGGGCCCTTCTACGAGCAGTACTTC; J gene: TRBJ2-7; clone size: NA; V gene: TRBV28; D gene: NA
CDR3 protein: CASSQEWGSSYEQYF; CDR3 DNA: TGCGCCAGCAGCCAAGAGTGGGGCAGCTCCTACGAGCAGTACTTC; J gene: TRBJ2-7; clone size: NA; V gene: TRBV4-1; D gene: NA
CDR3 protein: CASSLDRGWDSPLHF; CDR3 DNA: TGTGCCAGCAGTCTAGACAGGGGCTGGGATTCACCCCTCCACTTT; J gene: TRBJ1-6; clone size: NA; V gene: TRBV7-9; D gene: TRBD1
CDR3 protein: CASRPDREGETQYF; CDR3 DNA: TGTGCCAGCAGGCCGGACAGGGAGGGAGAGACCCAGTACTTC; J gene: TRBJ2-5; clone size: NA; V gene: TRBV28; D gene: NA
CDR3 protein: CASSRTGTGTNEQFF; CDR3 DNA: TGTGCCAGCAGCCGCACCGGGACAGGGACGAATGAGCAGTTCTTC; J gene: TRBJ2-1; clone size: few; V gene: TRBV7-9; D gene: TRBD1
CDR3 protein: CASSLRLAGGLYEQYF; CDR3 DNA: TGTGCCAGCAGTCTCCGACTAGCGGGGGGCCTCTACGAGCAGTACTTC; J gene: TRBJ2-7; clone size: NA; V gene: TRBV27; D gene: TRBD2
CDR3 protein: CASSQDPGQMNQPQHF; CDR3 DNA: TGCGCCAGCAGCCAAGATCCGGGACAAATGAATCAGCCCCAGCATTTT; J gene: TRBJ1-5; clone size: few; V gene: TRBV4-1; D gene: NA
CDR3 protein: CASSPTPGQGARTEAFF; CDR3 DNA: TGTGCCAGCAGCCCTACCCCGGGACAGGGGGCTCGCACTGAAGCTTTCTTT; J gene: TRBJ1-1; clone size: NA; V gene: TRBV4-2; D gene: TRBD1
CDR3 protein: CSVEGGQTNTDTQYF; CDR3 DNA: TGCAGCGTTGAGGGGGGACAGACGAACACAGATACGCAGTATTTT; J gene: TRBJ2-3; clone size: NA; V gene: TRBV29-1; D gene: NA
CDR3 protein: CASSMSGYTEAFF; CDR3 DNA: TGTGCCAGTAGTATGAGCGGCTACACTGAAGCTTTCTTT; J gene: TRBJ1-1; clone size: NA; V gene: TRBV19; D gene: NA
CDR3 protein: CASGRTDPQPRAF; CDR3 DNA: TGTGCCAGCGGAAGAACGGACCCCCAGCCGAGGGCTTTC; J gene: TRBJ2-7; clone size: NA; V gene: TRBV27; D gene: NA
CDR3 protein: CSSSLPRRLGETQYF; CDR3 DNA: TGTTCCAGCAGCCTTCCTAGGCGATTGGGAGAGACCCAGTACTTC; J gene: TRBJ2-5; clone size: NA; V gene: TRBV7-9; D gene: NA
CDR3 protein: CASSPPLGENTEAFF; CDR3 DNA: TGTGCCAGCTCACCACCGCTAGGGGAGAACACTGAAGCTTTCTTT; J gene: TRBJ1-1; clone size: NA; V gene: TRBV18; D gene: NA
CDR3 protein: CASSLPGANYGYTF; CDR3 DNA: TGTGCCAGCAGTTTACCAGGGGCAAACTATGGCTACACCTTC; J gene: TRBJ1-2; clone size: NA; V gene: TRBV28; D gene: NA
CDR3 protein: CASSFRPLQGSKETQYF; CDR3 DNA: TGTGCCAGCAGCTTTAGGCCCCTACAGGGTAGCAAAGAGACCCAGTACTTC; J gene: TRBJ2-5; clone size: NA; V gene: TRBV7-3; D gene: NA
CDR3 protein: CASSRGLAVNEQFF; CDR3 DNA: TGCGCCAGCAGCCGGGGACTAGCGGTCAATGAGCAGTTCTTC; J gene: TRBJ2-1; clone size: NA; V gene: TRBV4-1; D gene: TRBD2
CDR3 protein: CANSAGLTNPLPTDTQYF; CDR3 DNA: TGTGCCAACAGTGCGGGACTCACTAACCCCCTCCCAACAGATACGCAGTATTTT; J gene: TRBJ2-3; clone size: NA; V gene: TRBV6-1; D gene: NA
CDR3 protein: CASRPKGTGFDEQYF; CDR3 DNA: TGTGCCAGTCGCCCGAAAGGGACAGGGTTCGACGAGCAGTACTTC; J gene: TRBJ2-7; clone size: NA; V gene: TRBV19; D gene: TRBD1
CDR3 protein: CASSVLSGETQYF; CDR3 DNA: TGTGCCAGCAGCGTCTTATCAGGAGAGACCCAGTACTTC; J gene: TRBJ2-5; clone size: few; V gene: TRBV13; D gene: NA
CDR3 protein: CASKGCAWSRGLPYEQYF; CDR3 DNA: TGCGCCAGCAAAGGATGTGCGTGGTCCCGAGGGCTCCCCTACGAGCAGTACTTC; J gene: TRBJ2-7; clone size: few; V gene: TRBV10-1; D gene: NA
CDR3 protein: CASSLVRTGGEQFF; CDR3 DNA: TGTGCCAGCAGTTTGGTGCGGACGGGGGGAGAGCAGTTCTTC; J gene: TRBJ2-1; clone size: NA; V gene: TRBV28; D gene: TRBD2
CDR3 protein: CASSLVSGGGETQYF; CDR3 DNA: TGTGCCAGCAGCTTGGTCTCTGGGGGAGGGGAGACCCAGTACTTC; J gene: TRBJ2-5; clone size: NA; V gene: TRBV5-4; D gene: TRBD2
CDR3 protein: CASSIVALNTEAFF; CDR3 DNA: TGTGCCAGTAGTATAGTGGCCCTGAACACTGAAGCTTTCTTT; J gene: TRBJ1-1; clone size: few; V gene: TRBV19; D gene: NA
CDR3 protein: CASSSPAGVPYEQYF; CDR3 DNA: TGTGCCAGCAGTTCCCCCGCCGGGGTACCCTACGAGCAGTACTTC; J gene: TRBJ2-7; clone size: NA; V gene: TRBV28; D gene: NA
CDR3 protein: CASSPPAVGLAGLSYEQYF; CDR3 DNA: TGTGCCAGCAGTCCTCCCGCGGTAGGGCTAGCCGGTCTCTCCTACGAGCAGTACTTC; J gene: TRBJ2-7; clone size: NA; V gene: TRBV27; D gene: NA
CDR3 protein: CSVEDRDRGNEQFF; CDR3 DNA: TGCAGCGTTGAAGATCGCGACAGGGGTAACGAGCAGTTCTTC; J gene: TRBJ2-1; clone size: NA; V gene: TRBV29-1; D gene: TRBD1
CDR3 protein: CASSFVLSEKLFF; CDR3 DNA: TGTGCCAGCAGCTTCGTGTTGAGTGAAAAACTGTTTTTT; J gene: TRBJ1-4; clone size: once; V gene: TRBV7-3; D gene: NA
CDR3 protein: CASSQPQGIGGYTF; CDR3 DNA: TGCGCCAGCAGCCAACCTCAGGGGATTGGTGGCTACACCTTC; J gene: TRBJ1-2; clone size: few; V gene: TRBV4-3; D gene: NA
CDR3 protein: CASSEIATNEKLFF; CDR3 DNA: TGTGCCAGCAGCGAGATTGCAACTAATGAAAAACTGTTTTTT; J gene: TRBJ1-4; clone size: few; V gene: TRBV7-2; D gene: NA
CDR3 protein: CASSLGGREETQYF; CDR3 DNA: TGTGCCAGCAGCTTGGGGGGGCGTGAAGAGACCCAGTACTTC; J gene: TRBJ2-5; clone size: NA; V gene: TRBV5-4; D gene: NA
CDR3 protein: CATSTRTGWNTEAFF; CDR3 DNA: TGTGCCACCAGCACTCGGACAGGCTGGAACACTGAAGCTTTCTTT; J gene: TRBJ1-1; clone size: NA; V gene: TRBV15; D gene: TRBD1
CDR3 protein: CASSQGGPGVAYNEQFF; CDR3 DNA: TGCGCCAGCAGCCAAGGGGGGCCGGGCGTCGCCTACAATGAGCAGTTCTTC; J gene: TRBJ2-1; clone size: NA; V gene: TRBV4-3; D gene: NA
CDR3 protein: CASSEAGTDYEQYF; CDR3 DNA: TGTGCCAGCAGTGAAGCAGGGACAGACTACGAGCAGTACTTC; J gene: TRBJ2-7; clone size: NA; V gene: TRBV6-1; D gene: TRBD1
CDR3 protein: CAWSSRGNTIYF; CDR3 DNA: TGTGCCTGGAGTTCACGGGGGAACACCATATATTTT; J gene: TRBJ1-3; clone size: NA; V gene: TRBV30; D gene: NA
CDR3 protein: CSVEPTGHIQETQYF; CDR3 DNA: TGCAGCGTTGAACCAACAGGACATATCCAAGAGACCCAGTACTTC; J gene: TRBJ2-5; clone size: NA; V gene: TRBV29-1; D gene: NA
CDR3 protein: CASSPAGANEQFF; CDR3 DNA: TGTGCCAGCAGCCCAGCGGGGGCCAATGAGCAGTTCTTC; J gene: TRBJ2-1; clone size: NA; V gene: TRBV6-5; D gene: TRBD2
CDR3 protein: CASSAPRVTGGSYEQYF; CDR3 DNA: TGTGCCAGTAGTGCCCCTCGAGTGACAGGGGGAAGCTACGAGCAGTACTTC; J gene: TRBJ2-7; clone size: NA; V gene: TRBV19; D gene: TRBD1
CDR3 protein: CASSHDRIYNSPLHF; CDR3 DNA: TGCGCCAGCAGCCACGACAGGATCTATAATTCACCCCTCCACTTT; J gene: TRBJ1-6; clone size: NA; V gene: TRBV5-1; D gene: NA
CDR3 protein: CASSQETGANNEQYF; CDR3 DNA: TGCGCCAGCAGCCAAGAAACAGGGGCGAATAACGAGCAGTACTTC; J gene: TRBJ2-7; clone size: NA; V gene: TRBV4-1; D gene: TRBD1
CDR3 protein: CASSLIRAADGYTF; CDR3 DNA: TGTGCCAGCAGCTTAATCAGGGCCGCCGATGGCTACACCTTC; J gene: TRBJ1-2; clone size: NA; V gene: TRBV7-9; D gene: NA
CDR3 protein: CASGYGGIRDYGYTF; CDR3 DNA: TGTGCTAGTGGTTACGGGGGAATTAGGGACTATGGCTACACCTTC; J gene: TRBJ1-2; clone size: NA; V gene: TRBV12-5; D gene: NA